This TCR beta chain was identified during a study of beta chain features in type 1 diabetes. General observations from the study: Researchers cautioned that cDNA sequencing could over-represent cells with high TCR expression. Across patients, naive, central memory and Treg TCRB repertoires exhibited apparently greater similarity than was observed across healthy donors. In all four CD4+ subsets, TCRB CDR3 length was significantly, moderately reduced in type 1 diabetes.

This CDR3 contains 13 residues. The germline V gene has CDR1 MNHNS and CDR2 SASEGT. V dropped 6 bases and J dropped 7; count of bases not matched to a gene: 7. cDNA synthesis used the whole RNA isolate, giving expressed TCRB sequences. The table came from immunoSEQ multiplex PCR; TCRdb's copy has only in-frame clones and leaves some out. Seen here are about 180,000 clones, under 9.5% observed once, and the top ten hold roughly 0.5%. This clone was seen only a few times. Its target is not known. Sequencing was carried out using central memory CD4+ T cells from blood. The clonotype comes from a man aged 18 to 30 with type 1 diabetes. The rearrangement uses TRBV6-1 and TRBJ1-2, with 8 bases lining up with TRBD1. As DNA, the CDR3 is TGTGCCAGCAGAGCGACAGGGGAAACTGGCTACACCTTC. This codes for CASRATGETGYTF.